Presented here are 5 T cell receptor beta chains from one specimen sequenced in a study of shared clonotypes between healthy human individuals. The protocol was immunoSEQ multiplex PCR, while the TCRdb copy is restricted to in-frame clones and leaves out a portion. The table has a few million clones, 85% to 95% seen once; the top ten hold 0.39%. Material: naive CD4+ T cells from PBMCs. The subset here: CD45RA+ positively selected. The receptors stem from a man aged 18 to 30 in good health. Some clones in this sample may be carry-over from other donors' samples.

This rearrangement joins TRBV7-2 to TRBJ2-3; no clear D gene. This CDR3 spans 14 amino acids. The V end was cut by 3 bases, the J end by 0 bases, with 7 bases between. CDR1 and CDR2 (germline): SGHTA, FQGNSA. The CDR3: CASSFFTSTDTQYF. CDR3 nucleotides: TGTGCCAGCAGCTTCTTTACTAGCACAGATACGCAGTATTTT.

This clone was picked up one time. The chain uses TRBV15 and TRBJ2-2, with 9 bases that match TRBD2. The V gene's germline CDR1 is LNHNV and CDR2 YYDKDF (reference sequence). Unmatched junction bases numbered 4, after V lost 1 base and J lost 1 base. This CDR3 has 17 residues. The CDR3 region has the DNA TGTGCCACCAGCAGAGGGCTAGCGGGACGGAACACCGGGGAGCTGTTTTTT. It encodes CATSRGLAGRNTGELFF.

The genes are TRBV28 and TRBJ2-1; D is possibly TRBD2 (6 bases). From germline, CDR1 is MDHEN and CDR2 SYDVKM. Trimming removed 6 bases at V and 4 bases at J, with 16 bases between. The CDR3 is 15 residues long. DNA of the CDR3: TGTGCCAGCAGGAGATCGGGGGTATCATACAATGAGCAGTTCTTC. Protein sequence: CASRRSGVSYNEQFF.

The V gene is TRBV7-9, the J gene TRBJ2-2, with 7 bases aligning to TRBD1. V lost 7 bases to trimming and J lost 1 base; unmatched junction nucleotides: 12. The length of the CDR3 is 17 residues. Germline V CDR1 and CDR2: SEHNR, FQNEAQ (reference sequence). In nucleotides, the CDR3 is TGTGCCAGCAACAGAAGGGGGCAGGGGCTGAACACCGGGGAGCTGTTTTTT. It specifies CASNRRGQGLNTGELFF. Together with reference TRBV7-9 and TRBJ2-2, the CDR3 gives the full variable domain: DTGVSQNPRHKITKRGQNVTFRCDPISEHNRLYWYRQTLGQGPEFLTYFQNEAQLEKSRLLSDRFSAERPKGSFSTLEIQRTEQGDSAMYLCASNRRGQGLNTGELFFGEGSRLTVL.

This chain links TRBV7-6 with TRBJ1-1; 7 nucleotides match TRBD1. There are 17 residues in the CDR3. Germline CDR1 SGHVS, CDR2 FNYEAQ. V lost 2 bases to trimming and J lost 2 bases; unmatched junction nucleotides: 11. The CDR3 sequence is CASSLRGREGANTEAFF. The CDR3 DNA reads as TGTGCCAGCAGCTTAAGGGGTCGGGAGGGGGCAAACACTGAAGCTTTCTTT.